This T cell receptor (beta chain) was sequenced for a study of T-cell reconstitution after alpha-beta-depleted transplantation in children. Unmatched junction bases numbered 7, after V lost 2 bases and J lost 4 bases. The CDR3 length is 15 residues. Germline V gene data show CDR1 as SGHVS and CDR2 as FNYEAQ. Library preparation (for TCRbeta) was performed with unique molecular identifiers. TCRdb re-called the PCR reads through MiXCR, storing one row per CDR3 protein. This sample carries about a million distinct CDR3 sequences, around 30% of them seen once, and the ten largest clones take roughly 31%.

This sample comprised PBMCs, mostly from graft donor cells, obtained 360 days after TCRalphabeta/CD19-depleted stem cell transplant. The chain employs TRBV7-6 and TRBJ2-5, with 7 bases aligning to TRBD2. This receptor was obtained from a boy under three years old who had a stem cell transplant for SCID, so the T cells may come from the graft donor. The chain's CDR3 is CASSLLRGRGETQYF. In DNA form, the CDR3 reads TGTGCCAGCAGCTTATTACGGGGGAGGGGAGAGACCCAGTACTTC.